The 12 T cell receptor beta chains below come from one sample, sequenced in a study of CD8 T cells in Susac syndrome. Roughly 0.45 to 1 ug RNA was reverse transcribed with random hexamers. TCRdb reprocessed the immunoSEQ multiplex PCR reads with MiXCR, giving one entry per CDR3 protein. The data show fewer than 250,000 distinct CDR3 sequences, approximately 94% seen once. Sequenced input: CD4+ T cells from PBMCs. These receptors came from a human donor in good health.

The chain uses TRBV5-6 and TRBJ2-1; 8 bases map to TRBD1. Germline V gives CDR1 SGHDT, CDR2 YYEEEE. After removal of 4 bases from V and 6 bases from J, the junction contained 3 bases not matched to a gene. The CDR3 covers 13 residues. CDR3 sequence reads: CASSLTGVNEQFF. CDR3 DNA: TGTGCCAGCAGCCTGACAGGGGTCAATGAGCAGTTCTTC.

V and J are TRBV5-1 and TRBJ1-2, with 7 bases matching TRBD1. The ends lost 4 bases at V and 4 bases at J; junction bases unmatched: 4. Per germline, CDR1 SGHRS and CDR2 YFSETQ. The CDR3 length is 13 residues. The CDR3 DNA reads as TGCGCCAGCAGCCCTGGGGACAGCTATGGCTACACCTTC. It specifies CASSPGDSYGYTF. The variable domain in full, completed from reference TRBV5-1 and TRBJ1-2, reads KAGVTQTPRYLIKTRGQQVTLSCSPISGHRSVSWYQQTPGQGLQFLFEYFSETQRNKGNFPGRFSGRQFSNSRSEMNVSTLELGDSALYLCASSPGDSYGYTFGSGTRLTVV.

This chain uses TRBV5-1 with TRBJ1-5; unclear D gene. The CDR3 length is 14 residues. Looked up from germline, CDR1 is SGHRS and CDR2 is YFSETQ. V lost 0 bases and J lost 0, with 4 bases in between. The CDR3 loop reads CASSLDFSNQPQHF. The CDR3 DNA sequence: TGCGCCAGCAGCTTGGATTTTAGCAATCAGCCCCAGCATTTT.

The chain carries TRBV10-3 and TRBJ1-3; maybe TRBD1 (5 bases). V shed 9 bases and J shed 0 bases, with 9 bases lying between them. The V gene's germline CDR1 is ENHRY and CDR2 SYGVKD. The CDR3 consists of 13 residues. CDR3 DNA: TGTGCCATTAGACAGCCCTCTGGAAACACCATATATTTT. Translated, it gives CAIRQPSGNTIYF.

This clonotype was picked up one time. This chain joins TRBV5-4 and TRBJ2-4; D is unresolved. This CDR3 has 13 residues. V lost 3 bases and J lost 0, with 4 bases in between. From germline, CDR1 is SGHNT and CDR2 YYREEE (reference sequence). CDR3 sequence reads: CASSSQAKNIQYF. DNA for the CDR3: TGTGCCAGCAGCTCCCAAGCCAAAAACATTCAGTACTTC.

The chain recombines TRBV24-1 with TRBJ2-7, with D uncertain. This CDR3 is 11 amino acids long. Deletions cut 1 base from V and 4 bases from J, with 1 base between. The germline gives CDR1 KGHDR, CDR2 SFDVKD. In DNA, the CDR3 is TGTGCCACCAGTGATTTATACGAGCAGTACTTC. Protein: CATSDLYEQYF.

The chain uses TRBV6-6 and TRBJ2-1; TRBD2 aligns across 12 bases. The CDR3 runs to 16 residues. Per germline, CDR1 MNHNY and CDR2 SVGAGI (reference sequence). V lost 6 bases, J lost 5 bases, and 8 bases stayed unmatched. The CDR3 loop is CASSPSGGEVNNEQFF. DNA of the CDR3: TGTGCCAGCAGCCCTAGCGGGGGGGAAGTAAACAATGAGCAGTTCTTC.

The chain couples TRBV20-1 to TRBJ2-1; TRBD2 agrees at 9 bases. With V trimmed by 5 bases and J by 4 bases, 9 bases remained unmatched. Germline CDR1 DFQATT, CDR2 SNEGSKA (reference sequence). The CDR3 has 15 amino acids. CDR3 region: CSAQPLAGTYNEQFF. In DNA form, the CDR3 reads TGCAGTGCTCAACCCCTAGCGGGGACTTACAATGAGCAGTTCTTC.

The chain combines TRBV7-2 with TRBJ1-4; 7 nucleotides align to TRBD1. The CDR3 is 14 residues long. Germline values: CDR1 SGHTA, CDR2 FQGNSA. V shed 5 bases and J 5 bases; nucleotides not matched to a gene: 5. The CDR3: CASSPTGSNEKLFF. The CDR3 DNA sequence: TGTGCCAGCAGCCCGACAGGGTCCAATGAAAAACTGTTTTTT.

CDR3 DNA sequence: TGCAGCGTCACATATGCGAACACTGAAGCTTTCTTT. Translation gives CSVTYANTEAFF. The V call is TRBV29-1, the J call TRBJ1-1, with D hard to call. This CDR3 comprises 12 residues. CDR1 is SQVTM, CDR2 ANQGSEA, per germline. The ends were cut back, 6 bases at V and 1 base at J, with 9 bases in the middle.

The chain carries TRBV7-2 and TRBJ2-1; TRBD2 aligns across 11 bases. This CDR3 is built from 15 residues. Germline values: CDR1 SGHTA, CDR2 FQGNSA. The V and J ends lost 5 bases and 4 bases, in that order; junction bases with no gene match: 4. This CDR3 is CASSARTSGYNEQFF. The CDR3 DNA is TGTGCCAGCAGCGCCCGGACTAGCGGGTACAATGAGCAGTTCTTC.

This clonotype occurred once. The CDR3 DNA sequence: TGTGCCAGCAGCTTAGGAGCCTCCTACGAGCAGTACGTC. Amino acid sequence: CASSLGASYEQYV. This chain connects TRBV11-1 to TRBJ2-7; D ambiguous. CDR1 is SGHAT and CDR2 is FQDESV in the germline V gene (reference sequence). The V gene lost 1 base and the J gene lost 0 bases, with 4 bases spanning the gap. This CDR3 comprises 13 residues.